This T cell receptor (beta chain) was sequenced for a study of CD8 T cells in ankylosing spondylitis. MiXCR, applied by TCRdb to the 5' RACE reads, yields one record per CDR3 protein. The table records around 30,000 distinct CDR3 sequences, more than 13% of them present only once. The germline V gene has CDR1 SGHTA and CDR2 FQGNSA. The CDR3 is made up of 15 amino acids. With 1 base removed from V and 1 base from J, the gap between germline ends came to 8 bases. The origin of this receptor is a male donor with ankylosing spondylitis or in good health (not recorded which). Source material: blood. This chain links TRBV7-2 with TRBJ1-5, with D hard to call. CDR3: CASSLGQASNQPQHF. The CDR3 region has the DNA TGTGCCAGCAGCTTAGGCCAGGCCAGCAATCAGCCCCAGCATTTT.